This T cell receptor beta chain was observed in a study of cytomegalovirus exposure and HLA in healthy donors (dated by TCRdb to 2016 to 2017). About the study as a whole: In an earlier analysis of under 750 of the donors, less than 350 Gb of sequence data and 100 million or so unique TCR beta sequences from about 179 million T cells were reported. All discovery cohort repertoires had been generated using a single sequencing platform. The study used immunosequencing to profile the T cell repertoires of hundreds of subjects and linked those repertoires to cytomegalovirus serostatus. Both class I and class II loci were covered by HLA typing, at four-digit resolution. Alongside the repertoire data, information on donor age, sex, ethnicity and CMV serostatus was compiled. The later analysis used no new phenotypic data to find candidate immune exposures, relying instead on TCR beta sequences and their occurrence across donors. A later analysis re-analyzed previously published TCR beta repertoires from 660 or so donors and added high-resolution HLA genotyping to study TCR occurrence patterns. An earlier analysis of a few hundred of the donors applied high-throughput TCR beta sequencing to assess whether each TCR beta V gene segment acted as functional or pseudogenic. To predict cytomegalovirus infection status, the study brought together high-throughput TCR immunosequencing, statistical association of individual TCRs with disease status, and machine learning. Roughly 290 gigabases of sequencing data and approximately 91 million unique TCR sequences made up an early release that covered over 550 HLA-typed donors. The study was designed to test whether signatures of past pathogen exposure could be identified by cataloging public T cell receptors. Among about 390 genotyped donors of the cohort, an average of approximately 240,000 unique TCR beta nucleotide sequences were sequenced per donor, roughly 20% of them non-productive. In addition to the first cohort of approximately 650 subjects, a separate validation cohort of around 110 different subjects was used. Typing coverage differed by locus: A, B, C, DRB1 and DQB1 were typed in roughly 629-640 donors, DQA1 in about 550, DPA1 in 600 to 610, and DPB1 in around 440. A later genetic analysis took genome-wide SNP genotypes for about 55% of the 666 donors and used that subset as a discovery cohort. Among the roughly 400 genotyped donors, approximately 76% belonged to the genetic ancestry cluster associated with self-reported Caucasian donors. A handful of DR-DQ haplotypes were handled as single units for association and clustering because linkage in the cohort was strong. Broader findings and caveats from the paper: Linkage disequilibrium might explain the correlated functional status among segregating V segments, but an unknown experimental factor could not be ruled out. In vitro tests confirmed that a few of the cytomegalovirus-associated TCR beta chains recognize cytomegalovirus antigens. In a later genetic analysis, a missense DCLRE1C variant was associated with V-gene and J-gene trimming of TCR beta chains, and the association was replicated in an independent cohort. Because counts were too low, approximately 18 rarely observed V segments, including chromosome 9 orphons, were excluded from the earlier analysis of several hundred of the donors. Because the 87-base-pair reads could not distinguish some IMGT-functional V segments, including TRBV6-2 and TRBV6-3, those segments were excluded. A further reported finding was that TCR beta sequences accurately predicted the HLA-A and HLA-B alleles for most subjects in the first cohort. Sequencing depth was assumed to be roughly uniform across donors in the presence/absence analyses, though that assumption may not hold. In a later genetic analysis, fewer N-insertions in productive TCRs were reported among donors in an Asian-associated ancestry cluster than the roughly 670-donor mean. In the study, approximately 160 TCR beta chains were listed as associated with cytomegalovirus. A cluster of highly shared sequence variants was judged likely to be a technical artifact of the sequencing pipeline. According to the authors, the approach could potentially be generalized to other disease states and immunological phenotypes. The classifier was reported to diagnose cytomegalovirus status with high specificity and sensitivity in both the original cohort and the validation cohort. In this cohort, only TCR beta chains were sequenced, and detectable features were limited by the absence of alpha or paired-chain data. Compared with equally common non-associated chains, HLA-associated TCR beta chains in a later analysis were more clonally expanded and had lower generation probabilities. According to a later analysis, TCR association rates differed among HLA loci, with DRB1 alleles showing the most associated TCRs and HLA-C alleles showing the fewest. A later analysis associated around 16,000 TCR beta sequences with specific HLA alleles at a false discovery rate of 0.05. In an earlier analysis of approximately 590 of the donors, most TCR beta V segments appeared in productive rearrangements about 90% or about 30% of the time, broadly matching IMGT annotations. A later analysis reported that several top co-occurrence clusters appeared linked to parvovirus B19, influenza, CMV and Epstein-Barr virus. For the cohort, immune exposure information was limited to CMV serostatus. Most TCR sequences were seen in very few donors, while some public TCRs were found in many individuals. Because HLA typing was missing for some donors at each locus, association tests included only the typed subset. When HLA alleles, especially DR and DQ, strongly co-occurred, TCR associations were difficult to assign to individual alleles. In a later analysis, most CMV-associated TCR beta chains were found to appear HLA-restricted, with HLA associations seemingly driven largely by CMV exposure.

The cohort consisted of some 670 healthy bone marrow donors. At the time of sampling, every cohort member was nominally healthy, though immune exposures that went unrecorded were likely present. The donor tested CMV seropositive, placing the donor among the 289 seropositive members of the cohort. A peripheral blood sample was collected from each donor, and TCR beta sequencing was performed on peripheral blood mononuclear cells. The Qiagen DNeasy Blood Extraction Kit was used to extract genomic DNA from the blood cell samples. Taken from the germline V gene, the CDR1 and CDR2 loops are MNHEY and SVGAGI. Ends trimmed: V by 6 bases, J by 4 bases; bases unmatched to a gene: 7. The CDR3 numbers 15 residues from cysteine through phenylalanine. Only the CDR3 part of the read is kept: 45 bases, read in frame from the first base. Libraries came from the immunoSEQ multiplex PCR assay. For the multiplex PCR, a mixture combining 60 forward primers for TCR Vbeta segments and 13 reverse primers for TCR Jbeta segments was used. A multiplex PCR assay on genomic DNA amplified the CDR3 region of rearranged TCR beta genes. On the Illumina HiSeq System, the amplified TCR beta libraries were sequenced as 87-base-pair reads. Turning to the authors' computational methods: A later analysis counted tens of millions of unique TCR beta chains across the 500 to 850 repertoires, and roughly 9.9 million of these chains were shared by at least two donors. To remove PCR and sequencing errors, raw reads were error-corrected and collapsed into unique sequences using a nearest-neighbor algorithm that merged closely related sequences. V, D and J gene segments were assigned by aligning CDR3 sequences to IMGT reference sequences. For a sequence to be retained, a match of at least six nucleotides was required to both a V gene segment and a J gene segment. A rearrangement was called productive if the CDR3 had no stop codons and remained in frame with V and J, and every other rearrangement was called non-productive. Following IMGT convention, CDR3 was defined as the stretch from the second conserved V-encoded cysteine up to the conserved J-encoded phenylalanine. The earlier analysis of more than 450 of the donors excluded sequences that lacked an unambiguous match to a single V gene segment. In an earlier analysis of 587 of the donors, V segments were called functional above 56.7% productive rearrangements and were called segregating when the between-donor standard deviation exceeded 5%. To diagnose cytomegalovirus status from the catalog of TCR beta chain sequences, a statistical classification framework was built. In a later analysis, TCR nucleotide sequences were compared against IMGT/GENE-DB human TR gene sequences so that V and J genes could be assigned. A later analysis assigned CDR3 sequences and most-parsimonious VDJ recombination scenarios with the TCRdist pipeline. In a later analysis, each TCR beta chain was defined by its CDR3 amino acid sequence together with its V-gene family, and reads lacking a unique V-gene family were excluded. In a later analysis, a few hundred highly shared, low-generation-probability nucleotide sequences were removed to address suspected cross-contamination and a sequencing artifact. A later analysis calculated a clonal expansion index for each public chain from normalized within-repertoire ranks of inferred template counts. In a later analysis, generation probabilities were computed with a VDJ recombination model fitted to out-of-frame rearrangements, and the resulting probabilities were checked against IGoR. A later analysis scored TCR-TCR, TCR-HLA and TCR-CMV co-occurrence with hypergeometric tests, applying a repertoire-size bias correction to TCR pairs. To estimate false discovery rates, a later analysis permuted the HLA or CMV assignments 20 times. In a later analysis, co-occurring TCRs were grouped with DBSCAN, and TCRdist sequence similarity was added when clustering was performed within HLA-allele-positive subsets. Repertoires with fewer than 30,000 or more than 120,000 public chains were left out of co-occurrence clustering, as were four to six repertoires with anomalous nucleotide sharing. TCRdb re-hosts the immuneACCESS table, in-frame sequences only. Its copies lack some clones; in the studies checked, an unresolved V gene accounts for under half of them, and the cause for the rest is not known. The V and J calls and clone size are taken from that table; D and trimming were inferred from the DNA. This sample holds under 200,000 clones; around 68% were observed only once. Less than 3% of the sample is in the top ten clones.

Comment on this clone: Its antigen specificity is not known. It has no much larger one-base neighbor in the sample; base qualities were not kept.

The receptor's source is a woman aged 40 to 49 in good health and CMV-seropositive. The chain was built from TRBV6-5 and TRBJ1-4; 8 bases in between match TRBD1. Sample: PBMCs. The nucleotides read TGTGCCAGCAGCCCCAGGACAGGGCATAATGAAAAACTGTTTTTT. Its protein product is CASSPRTGHNEKLFF.